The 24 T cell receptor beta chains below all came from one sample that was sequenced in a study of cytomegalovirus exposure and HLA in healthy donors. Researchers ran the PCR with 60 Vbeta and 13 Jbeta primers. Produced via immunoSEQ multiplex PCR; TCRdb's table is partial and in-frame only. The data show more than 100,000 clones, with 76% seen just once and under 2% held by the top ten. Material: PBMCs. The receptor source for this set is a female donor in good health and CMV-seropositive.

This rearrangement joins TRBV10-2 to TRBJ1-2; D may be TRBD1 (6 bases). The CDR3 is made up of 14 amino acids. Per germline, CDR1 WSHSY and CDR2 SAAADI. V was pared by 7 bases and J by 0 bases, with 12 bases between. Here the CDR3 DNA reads TGCGCCAGCACTGGACAGCAATCTAACTATGGCTACACCTTC. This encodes CASTGQQSNYGYTF.

CDR3 region: CASSPDDRDYEQYF. DNA for the CDR3: TGTGCCAGCAGTCCCGATGACAGGGACTACGAGCAGTACTTC. This chain uses TRBV6-6 with TRBJ2-7; 7 bases fit TRBD1. Germline V lookup: CDR1 MNHNY, CDR2 SVGAGI (reference sequence). The V segment lost 5 bases and the J segment 3 bases; nucleotides outside the gene matches: 7. The CDR3 is 14 amino acids.

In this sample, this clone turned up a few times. DNA of the CDR3: TGTGCCAGCAGTTTGTTGGGAGGGAGTCGCCGAAACAACACTGAAGCTTTCTTT. Translation: CASSLLGGSRRNNTEAFF. V usage is TRBV28 and J usage is TRBJ1-1; unclear D gene. CDR1 and CDR2 (germline): MDHEN, SYDVKM. The germline V and J ends were trimmed by 3 bases and 2 bases, with 22 bases remaining between them. The CDR3 is 18 residues long.

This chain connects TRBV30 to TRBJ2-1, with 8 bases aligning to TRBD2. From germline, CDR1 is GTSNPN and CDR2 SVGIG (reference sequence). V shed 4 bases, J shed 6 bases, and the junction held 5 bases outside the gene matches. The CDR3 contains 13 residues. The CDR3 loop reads CAWKGLGTNEQFF. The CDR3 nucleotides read TGTGCCTGGAAGGGACTAGGCACCAATGAGCAGTTCTTC.

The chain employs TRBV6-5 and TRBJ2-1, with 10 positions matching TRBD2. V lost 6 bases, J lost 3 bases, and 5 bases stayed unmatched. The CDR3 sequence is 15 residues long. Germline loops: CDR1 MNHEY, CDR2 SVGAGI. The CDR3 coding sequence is TGTGCCAGCAGCCTAAGCGGGGGGGGCTACAATGAGCAGTTCTTC. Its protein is CASSLSGGGYNEQFF.

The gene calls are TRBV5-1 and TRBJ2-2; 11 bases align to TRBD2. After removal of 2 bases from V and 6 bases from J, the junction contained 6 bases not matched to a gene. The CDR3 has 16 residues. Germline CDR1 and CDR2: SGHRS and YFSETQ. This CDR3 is CASSLRLAGTSGELFF. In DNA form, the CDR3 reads TGCGCCAGCAGCTTACGACTAGCGGGGACCTCCGGGGAGCTGTTTTTT.

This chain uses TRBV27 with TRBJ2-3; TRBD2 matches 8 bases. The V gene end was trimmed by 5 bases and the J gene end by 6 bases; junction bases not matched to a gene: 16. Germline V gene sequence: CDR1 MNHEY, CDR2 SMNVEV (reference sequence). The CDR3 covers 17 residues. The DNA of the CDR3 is TGTGCCAGCAGTCCCACCGGGCGGCGGGAGGCCCCTGATACGCAGTATTTT. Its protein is CASSPTGRREAPDTQYF.

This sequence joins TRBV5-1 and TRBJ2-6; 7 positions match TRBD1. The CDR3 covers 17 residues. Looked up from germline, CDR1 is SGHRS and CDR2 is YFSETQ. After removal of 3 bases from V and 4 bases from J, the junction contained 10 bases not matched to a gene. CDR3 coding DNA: TGCGCCAGCAGCTGGGGGTCGACAGGGTCCGGGGCCAACGTCCTGACTTTC. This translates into CASSWGSTGSGANVLTF. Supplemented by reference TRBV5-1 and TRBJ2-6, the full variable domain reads KAGVTQTPRYLIKTRGQQVTLSCSPISGHRSVSWYQQTPGQGLQFLFEYFSETQRNKGNFPGRFSGRQFSNSRSEMNVSTLELGDSALYLCASSWGSTGSGANVLTFGAGSRLTVL.

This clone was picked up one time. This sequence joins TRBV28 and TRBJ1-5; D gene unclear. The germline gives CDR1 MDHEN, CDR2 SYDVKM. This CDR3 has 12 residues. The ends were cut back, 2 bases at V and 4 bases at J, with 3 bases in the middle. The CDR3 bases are TGTGCCAGCAGTTTACCAAATCAGCCCCAGCATTTT. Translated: CASSLPNQPQHF.

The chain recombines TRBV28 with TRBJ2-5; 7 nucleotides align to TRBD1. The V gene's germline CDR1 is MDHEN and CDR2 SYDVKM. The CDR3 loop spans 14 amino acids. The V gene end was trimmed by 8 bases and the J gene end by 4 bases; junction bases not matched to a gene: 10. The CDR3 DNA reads TGTGCCAGCTCCGGACAGGCCTTGGGAGAGACCCAGTACTTC. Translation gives CASSGQALGETQYF.

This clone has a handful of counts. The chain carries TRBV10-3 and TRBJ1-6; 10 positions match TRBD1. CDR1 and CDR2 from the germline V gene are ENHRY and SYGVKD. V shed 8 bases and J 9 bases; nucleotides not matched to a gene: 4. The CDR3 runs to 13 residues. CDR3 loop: CAIGQGDVSPLHF. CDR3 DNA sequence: TGTGCCATCGGACAGGGGGATGTTTCACCCCTCCACTTT.

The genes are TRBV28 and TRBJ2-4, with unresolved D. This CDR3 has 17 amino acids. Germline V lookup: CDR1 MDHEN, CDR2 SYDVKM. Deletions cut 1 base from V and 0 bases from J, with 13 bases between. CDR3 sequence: CASSLSSSDVAKNIQYF. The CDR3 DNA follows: TGTGCCAGCAGTTTATCTTCGAGTGATGTAGCCAAAAACATTCAGTACTTC.

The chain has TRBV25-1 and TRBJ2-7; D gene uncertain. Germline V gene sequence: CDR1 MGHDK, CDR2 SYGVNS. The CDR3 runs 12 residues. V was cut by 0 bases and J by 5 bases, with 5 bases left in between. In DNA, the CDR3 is TGTGCCAGCAGTGAATATCCGGACGAGCAGTACTTC. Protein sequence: CASSEYPDEQYF.

CDR3 region: CASSRPGQGASGANVLTF. CDR3 coding DNA: TGTGCCAGCAGCAGACCGGGACAGGGGGCGTCTGGGGCCAACGTCCTGACTTTC. The genes are TRBV5-6 and TRBJ2-6; TRBD1 aligns across 12 bases. The CDR3 length is 18 residues. V was pared by 4 bases and J by 1 base, with 6 bases of the junction left unmatched. Germline values: CDR1 SGHDT, CDR2 YYEEEE.

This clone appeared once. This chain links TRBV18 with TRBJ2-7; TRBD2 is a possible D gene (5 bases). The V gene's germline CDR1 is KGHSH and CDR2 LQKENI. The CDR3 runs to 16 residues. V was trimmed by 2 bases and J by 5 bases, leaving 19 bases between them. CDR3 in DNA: TGTGCCAGCTCACCAACCAAGCCAGACGGGAAGAACGAGCAGTACTTC. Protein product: CASSPTKPDGKNEQYF.

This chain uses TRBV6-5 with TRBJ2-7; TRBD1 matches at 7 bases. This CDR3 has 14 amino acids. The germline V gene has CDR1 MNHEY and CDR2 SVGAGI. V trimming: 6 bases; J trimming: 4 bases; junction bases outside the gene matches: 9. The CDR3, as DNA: TGTGCCAGCAGCGATACACAGGGGCGGTACGAGCAGTACTTC. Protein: CASSDTQGRYEQYF.

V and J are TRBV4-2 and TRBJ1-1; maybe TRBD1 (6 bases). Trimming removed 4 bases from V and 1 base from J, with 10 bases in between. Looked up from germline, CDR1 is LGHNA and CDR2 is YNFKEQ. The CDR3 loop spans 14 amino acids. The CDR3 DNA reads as TGTGCCAGCAGCCTGGACAGTTCGAACACTGAAGCTTTCTTT. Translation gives CASSLDSSNTEAFF.

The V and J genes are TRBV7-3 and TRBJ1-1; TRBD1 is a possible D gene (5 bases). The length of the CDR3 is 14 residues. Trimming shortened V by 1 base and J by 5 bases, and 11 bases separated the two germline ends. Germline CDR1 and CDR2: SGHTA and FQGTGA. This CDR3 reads CASSLSPGRTEAFF. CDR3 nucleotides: TGTGCCAGCAGCTTAAGTCCAGGGCGGACTGAAGCTTTCTTT.

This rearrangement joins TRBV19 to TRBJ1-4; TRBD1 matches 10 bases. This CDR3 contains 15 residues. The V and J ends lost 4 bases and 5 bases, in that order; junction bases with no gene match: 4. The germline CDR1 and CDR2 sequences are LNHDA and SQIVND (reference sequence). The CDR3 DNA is TGTGCCAGTAGTAACGGACAGGGGGGGAATGAAAAACTGTTTTTT. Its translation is CASSNGQGGNEKLFF.

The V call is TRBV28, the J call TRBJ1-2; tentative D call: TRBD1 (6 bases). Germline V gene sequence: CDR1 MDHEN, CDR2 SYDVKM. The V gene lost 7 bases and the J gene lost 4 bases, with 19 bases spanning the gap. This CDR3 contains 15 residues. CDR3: CASKGGQFRSYGYTF. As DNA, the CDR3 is TGTGCCAGCAAGGGGGGGCAATTCCGGAGCTATGGCTACACCTTC.

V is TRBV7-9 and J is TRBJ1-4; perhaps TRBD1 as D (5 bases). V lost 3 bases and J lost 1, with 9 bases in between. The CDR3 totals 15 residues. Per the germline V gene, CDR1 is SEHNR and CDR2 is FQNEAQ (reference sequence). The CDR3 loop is CASSLSDRTNEKLFF. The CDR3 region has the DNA TGTGCCAGCAGCTTGTCCGACAGAACTAATGAAAAACTGTTTTTT.

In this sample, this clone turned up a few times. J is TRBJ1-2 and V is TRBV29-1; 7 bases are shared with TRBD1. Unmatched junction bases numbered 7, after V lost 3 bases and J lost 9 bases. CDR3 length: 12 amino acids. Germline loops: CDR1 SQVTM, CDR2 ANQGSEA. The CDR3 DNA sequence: TGCAGCGTTGATGGACAGGTTGAAAGCTACACCTTC. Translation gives CSVDGQVESYTF.

The CDR3 nucleotides read TGTGCCAGTAGTCTTTTGGGGGCCACCTACGAGCAGTACTTC. This sequence encodes CASSLLGATYEQYF. The V call is TRBV19, the J call TRBJ2-7, with D possibly TRBD1 on 6 matching bases. The CDR3 loop spans 14 amino acids. V was pared by 5 bases and J by 2 bases, with 13 bases between. The V gene's germline CDR1 is LNHDA and CDR2 SQIVND (reference sequence).

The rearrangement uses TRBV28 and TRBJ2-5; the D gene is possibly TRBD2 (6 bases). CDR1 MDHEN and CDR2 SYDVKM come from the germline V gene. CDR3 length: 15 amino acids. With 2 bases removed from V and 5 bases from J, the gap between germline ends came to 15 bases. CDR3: CASSLRDLTGETQYF. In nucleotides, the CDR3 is TGTGCCAGCAGTTTAAGGGACTTAACTGGGGAGACCCAGTACTTC.